This section outlines one T cell receptor beta chain sequence together with its context. This sample stems from a study of OX40 agonist ivuxolimab in advanced cancers. The V end was cut by 0 bases, the J end by 7 bases, with 12 bases between. In germline, CDR1 is LNHDA, CDR2 SQIVND (reference sequence). This CDR3 spans 14 amino acids. Clones were read by immunoSEQ multiplex PCR, and TCRdb kept only the in-frame ones, dropping some. The sample carries 45,000 to 60,000 clones, around 90% recorded once. The material was CD4+ or CD8+ T cells sorted from blood, obtained in a trial of the OX40 agonist ivuxolimab. The chain carries TRBV19 and TRBJ1-1; the D is unclear. The sequence was collected from an adult with an advanced solid tumor such as melanoma, head and neck, liver or kidney cancer. The DNA for the CDR3 is TGTGCCAGTAGTATAGAGGCCGGAAAAGTTGAAGCTTTCTTT. Encoded protein: CASSIEAGKVEAFF.